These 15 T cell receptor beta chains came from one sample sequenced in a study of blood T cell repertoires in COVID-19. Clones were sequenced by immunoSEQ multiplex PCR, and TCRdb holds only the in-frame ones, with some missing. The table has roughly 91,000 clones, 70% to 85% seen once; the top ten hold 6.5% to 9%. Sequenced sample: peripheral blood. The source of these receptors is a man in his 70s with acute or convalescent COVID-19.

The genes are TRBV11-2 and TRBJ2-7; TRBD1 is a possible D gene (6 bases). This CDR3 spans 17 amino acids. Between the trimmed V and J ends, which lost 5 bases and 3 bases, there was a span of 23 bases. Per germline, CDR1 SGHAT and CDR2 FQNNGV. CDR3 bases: TGTGCCAGCAGCGCTACCGGACAGTTCCTTACCATCTACGAGCAGTACGTC. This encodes CASSATGQFLTIYEQYV.

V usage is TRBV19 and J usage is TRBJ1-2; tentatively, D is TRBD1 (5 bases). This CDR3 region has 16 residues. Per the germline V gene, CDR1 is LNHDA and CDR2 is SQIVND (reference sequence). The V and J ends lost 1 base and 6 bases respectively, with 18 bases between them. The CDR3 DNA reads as TGTGCCAGTAGTATAGGACCTATCCAGGGTACGAATGGCTACACCTTC. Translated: CASSIGPIQGTNGYTF.

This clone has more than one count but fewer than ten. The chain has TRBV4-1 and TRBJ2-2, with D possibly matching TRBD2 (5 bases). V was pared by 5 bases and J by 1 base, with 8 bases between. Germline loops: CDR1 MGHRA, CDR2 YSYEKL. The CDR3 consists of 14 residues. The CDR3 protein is CASSFGKNTGELFF. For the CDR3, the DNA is TGCGCCAGCAGCTTCGGGAAGAACACCGGGGAGCTGTTTTTT.

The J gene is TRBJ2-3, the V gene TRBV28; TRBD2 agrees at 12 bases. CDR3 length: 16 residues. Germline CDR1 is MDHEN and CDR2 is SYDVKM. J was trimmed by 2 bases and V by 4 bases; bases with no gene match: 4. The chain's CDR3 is CASSSGLAGYTDTQYF. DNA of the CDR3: TGTGCCAGCAGTTCCGGACTAGCGGGGTACACAGATACGCAGTATTTT.

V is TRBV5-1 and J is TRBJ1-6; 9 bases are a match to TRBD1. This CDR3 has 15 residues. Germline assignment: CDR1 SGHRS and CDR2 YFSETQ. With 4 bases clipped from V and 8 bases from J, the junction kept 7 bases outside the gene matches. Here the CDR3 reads CASSQGQGGYSPLHF. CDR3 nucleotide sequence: TGCGCCAGCAGCCAGGGACAGGGTGGCTATTCACCCCTCCACTTT.

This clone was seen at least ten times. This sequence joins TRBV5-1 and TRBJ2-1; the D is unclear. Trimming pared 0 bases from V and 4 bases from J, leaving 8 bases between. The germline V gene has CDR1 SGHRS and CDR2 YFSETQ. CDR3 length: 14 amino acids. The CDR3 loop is CASSLERPYNEQFF. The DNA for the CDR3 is TGCGCCAGCAGCTTGGAGCGTCCGTACAATGAGCAGTTCTTC.

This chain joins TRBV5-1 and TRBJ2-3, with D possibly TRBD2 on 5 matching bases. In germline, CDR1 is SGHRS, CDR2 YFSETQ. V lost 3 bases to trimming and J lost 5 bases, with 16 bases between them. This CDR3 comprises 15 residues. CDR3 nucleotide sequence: TGCGCCAGCAGCTCAGCTAGGCGGAGCGGAGATACGCAGTATTTT. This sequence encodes CASSSARRSGDTQYF. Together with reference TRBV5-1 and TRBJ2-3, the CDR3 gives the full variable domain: KAGVTQTPRYLIKTRGQQVTLSCSPISGHRSVSWYQQTPGQGLQFLFEYFSETQRNKGNFPGRFSGRQFSNSRSEMNVSTLELGDSALYLCASSSARRSGDTQYFGPGTRLTVL.

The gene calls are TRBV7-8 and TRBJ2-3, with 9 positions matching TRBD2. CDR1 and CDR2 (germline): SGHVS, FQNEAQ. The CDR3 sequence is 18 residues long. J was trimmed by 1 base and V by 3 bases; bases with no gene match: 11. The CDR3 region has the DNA TGTGCCAGCAGCTTCGCGGCGGGAGGGCCTTTTGGCACAGATACGCAGTATTTT. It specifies CASSFAAGGPFGTDTQYF.

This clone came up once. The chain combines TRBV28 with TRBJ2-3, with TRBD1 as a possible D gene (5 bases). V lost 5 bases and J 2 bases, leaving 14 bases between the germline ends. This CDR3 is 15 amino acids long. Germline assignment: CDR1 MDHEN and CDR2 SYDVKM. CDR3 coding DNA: TGTGCCAGCAGTCTTGACAGAGCCCCCACAGATACGCAGTATTTT. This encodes CASSLDRAPTDTQYF.

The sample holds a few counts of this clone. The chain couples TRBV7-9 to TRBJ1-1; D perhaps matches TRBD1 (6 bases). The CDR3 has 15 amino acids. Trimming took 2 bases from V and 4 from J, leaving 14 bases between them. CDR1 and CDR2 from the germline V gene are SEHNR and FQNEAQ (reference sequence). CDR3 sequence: CASSLLQGVGTEAFF. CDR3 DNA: TGTGCCAGCAGCTTACTACAGGGAGTGGGCACTGAAGCTTTCTTT. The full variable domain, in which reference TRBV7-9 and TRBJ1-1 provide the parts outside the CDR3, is DTGVSQNPRHKITKRGQNVTFRCDPISEHNRLYWYRQTLGQGPEFLTYFQNEAQLEKSRLLSDRFSAERPKGSFSTLEIQRTEQGDSAMYLCASSLLQGVGTEAFFGQGTRLTVV.

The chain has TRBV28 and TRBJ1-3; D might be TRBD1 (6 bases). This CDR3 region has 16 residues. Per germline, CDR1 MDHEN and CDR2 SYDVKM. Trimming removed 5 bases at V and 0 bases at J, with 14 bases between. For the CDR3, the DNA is TGTGCCAGCAGTACAGGACAGACGAGCTCTGGAAACACCATATATTTT. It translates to CASSTGQTSSGNTIYF.

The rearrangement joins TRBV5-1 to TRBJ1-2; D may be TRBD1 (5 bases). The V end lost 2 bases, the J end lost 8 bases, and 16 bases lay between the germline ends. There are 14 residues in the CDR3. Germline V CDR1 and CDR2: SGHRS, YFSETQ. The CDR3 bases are TGCGCCAGCAGCTTTGGAGCAGGGCCGAAAGGCTACACCTTC. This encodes CASSFGAGPKGYTF.

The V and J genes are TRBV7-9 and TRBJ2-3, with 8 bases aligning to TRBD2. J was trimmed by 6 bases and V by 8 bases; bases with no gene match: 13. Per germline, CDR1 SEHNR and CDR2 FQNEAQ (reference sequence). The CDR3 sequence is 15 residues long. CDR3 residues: CASLRPAGVLDTQYF. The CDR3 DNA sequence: TGTGCCAGCTTGCGGCCAGCGGGAGTTCTGGATACGCAGTATTTT.

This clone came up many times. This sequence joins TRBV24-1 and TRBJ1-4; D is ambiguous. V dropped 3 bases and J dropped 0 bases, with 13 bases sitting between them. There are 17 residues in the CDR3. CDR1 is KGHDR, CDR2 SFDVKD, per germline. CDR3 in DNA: TGTGCCACCAGTGATCCTTACCCCAGGTCAACTAATGAAAAACTGTTTTTT. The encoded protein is CATSDPYPRSTNEKLFF.

The DNA of the CDR3 is TGTGCCAGCTCACGGACTAGCGGGAGCTCCTACGAGCAGTACTTC. Amino acid sequence: CASSRTSGSSYEQYF. The rearrangement uses TRBV18 and TRBJ2-7, with 13 nucleotides matching TRBD2. V shed 4 bases, J shed 0 bases, and the junction held 0 bases outside the gene matches. The CDR3 extends over 15 amino acids. The germline CDR1 and CDR2 sequences are KGHSH and LQKENI.